A single sample is the source of the 26 T cell receptor beta chains below, sequenced in a study of T cell repertoires in cytomegalovirus infection. TCRdb redid the calling of the reads with MiXCR, one entry per CDR3 protein. The sample lists about 260,000 distinct CDR3 sequences, approximately 9.2% seen once, with more than 13% in the top ten. Sequencing used PBMCs. The receptors originated from a human donor in good health (CMV status not recorded). Some clones in this sample may be carry-over from other donors' samples.

In this sample, this clonotype turned up many times. The chain links TRBV7-4 to TRBJ1-1; 9 bases line up with TRBD1. The CDR3 length is 14 residues. CDR1 is SGHVT, CDR2 SQSDAQ, per germline. Unmatched junction bases numbered 9, after V lost 6 bases and J lost 7 bases. The DNA for the CDR3 is TGTGCCAGCAGGTTACAGGGGGCTGAAGATGAAGCTTTCTTT. Its translation is CASRLQGAEDEAFF.

This clonotype has just a few counts. J is TRBJ1-1 and V is TRBV18; D is uncertain. The CDR3 has 15 residues. Trimming left V 0 bases short and J 0 bases short, with 8 bases between. Germline CDR1 and CDR2: KGHSH and LQKENI. CDR3 sequence: CASSPPENMNTEAFF. The CDR3 DNA reads as TGTGCCAGCTCACCACCTGAGAACATGAACACTGAAGCTTTCTTT.

This clonotype was detected ten times or more. The rearrangement uses TRBV7-2 and TRBJ2-3; tentative D call: TRBD1 (7 bases). This CDR3 comprises 15 residues. V gave up 5 bases and J gave up 0 bases, with 12 bases separating them. Germline assignment: CDR1 SGHTA and CDR2 FQGNSA. The CDR3 DNA follows: TGTGCCAGCAGCCCCAGGGGGGTTAGCACAGATACGCAGTATTTT. Its protein is CASSPRGVSTDTQYF.

This clonotype was observed at least ten times. DNA of the CDR3: TGTGCCAGCAAAGGGGGAAGTCCTGGACAGGGGCAACTGTTTTTT. Translating it yields CASKGGSPGQGQLFF. The chain recombines TRBV28 with TRBJ1-4; 9 nucleotides match TRBD1. From germline, CDR1 is MDHEN and CDR2 SYDVKM. Trimming cost V 7 bases and J 12 bases; bases outside gene matches: 15. The CDR3 consists of 15 residues.

This clonotype turned up a few times. This chain links TRBV29-1 with TRBJ1-2; tentatively, D is TRBD1 (5 bases). This CDR3 contains 12 residues. From germline, CDR1 is SQVTM and CDR2 ANQGSEA. Trimming shortened V by 4 bases and J by 2 bases, and 8 bases separated the two germline ends. As DNA, the CDR3 is TGCAGCGTTGTGTCAGGGAACTATGGCTACACCTTC. Residues: CSVVSGNYGYTF.

This sequence joins TRBV20-1 and TRBJ1-5; 9 bases align to TRBD1. Germline values: CDR1 DFQATT, CDR2 SNEGSKA (reference sequence). V trimming: 0 bases; J trimming: 7 bases; junction bases outside the gene matches: 7. This CDR3 comprises 15 residues. The CDR3 is CSARDWGQGAQPQHF. The CDR3 nucleotides read TGCAGTGCTAGAGATTGGGGACAGGGAGCCCAGCCCCAGCATTTT.

In this sample, this clonotype turned up many times. The V gene is TRBV12-5, the J gene TRBJ2-1, with 8 nucleotides matching TRBD2. This CDR3 is 14 amino acids long. The junction had 2 bases not matched to a gene; V was cut back by 1 base and J by 6 bases. In germline, CDR1 is LGHNT, CDR2 FRNRAP. CDR3 residues: CASGLGTSPNEQFF. The DNA for the CDR3 is TGTGCTAGTGGTTTGGGGACTAGCCCCAATGAGCAGTTCTTC.

This clonotype was seen many times. The chain combines TRBV7-6 with TRBJ2-1; 10 bases agree with TRBD1. The CDR3 has 14 residues. V gave up 5 bases and J gave up 11 bases; unmatched junction bases: 9. The germline CDR1 and CDR2 sequences are SGHVS and FNYEAQ. DNA of the CDR3: TGTGCCAGCAGCATAAGGGGACAGGGGTCGAAGCAGTTCTTC. Protein: CASSIRGQGSKQFF.

This clonotype was detected a few times. V gene TRBV20-1 combines with J gene TRBJ2-7, with no clear D. From germline, CDR1 is DFQATT and CDR2 SNEGSKA (reference sequence). Between the trimmed V and J ends, which lost 4 bases and 6 bases, there was a span of 13 bases. The CDR3 spans 12 residues. In nucleotides, the CDR3 is TGCAGTGCTACAGTCCGATGGGGCGAGCAGTACTTC. This encodes CSATVRWGEQYF.

This clonotype was picked up many times. The chain couples TRBV19 to TRBJ2-2; 10 positions agree with TRBD2. Germline assignment: CDR1 LNHDA and CDR2 SQIVND (reference sequence). The CDR3 is 15 amino acids. J was trimmed by 6 bases and V by 6 bases; bases with no gene match: 7. CDR3 region: CASRKSGRAPGELFF. The CDR3 DNA reads TGTGCCAGTAGAAAAAGCGGGAGGGCCCCCGGGGAGCTGTTTTTT.

This clonotype was seen at least ten times. The chain joins TRBV7-2 to TRBJ2-1, with TRBD1 identical over 7 bases. The germline CDR1 and CDR2 sequences are SGHTA and FQGNSA. V shed 5 bases, J shed 6 bases, and the junction held 7 bases outside the gene matches. CDR3 size: 14 residues. CDR3 DNA sequence: TGTGCCAGCAGCCTCGGGGCAGGGGGCAATGAGCAGTTCTTC. Its protein is CASSLGAGGNEQFF. The complete variable domain, with remaining parts taken from reference TRBV7-2 and TRBJ2-1, reads GAGVSQSPSNKVTEKGKDVELRCDPISGHTALYWYRQSLGQGLEFLIYFQGNSAPDKSGLPSDRFSAERTGGSVSTLTIQRTQQEDSAVYLCASSLGAGGNEQFFGPGTRLTVL.

This clonotype was observed many times. The chain links TRBV7-2 to TRBJ2-4, with D uncertain. The CDR3 has 12 residues. Per the germline V gene, CDR1 is SGHTA and CDR2 is FQGNSA. With 2 bases removed from V and 2 bases from J, the gap between germline ends came to 1 base. The CDR3, as DNA: TGTGCCAGCAGCTTAACCAAAAACATTCAGTACTTC. Its protein is CASSLTKNIQYF.

The chain employs TRBV7-2 and TRBJ2-4; D gene uncertain. The CDR3 loop spans 16 amino acids. V was trimmed by 5 bases and J by 0 bases, leaving 14 bases between them. Germline V gives CDR1 SGHTA, CDR2 FQGNSA. In DNA form, the CDR3 reads TGTGCCAGCAGCAATTTGCCCTCCGGAGCCAAAAACATTCAGTACTTC. It yields the protein CASSNLPSGAKNIQYF.

J is TRBJ2-5 and V is TRBV6-1; a possible D gene is TRBD2 (5 bases). Germline values: CDR1 MNHNS, CDR2 SASEGT. The length of the CDR3 is 14 residues. The germline V and J ends were trimmed by 1 base and 1 base, with 7 bases remaining between them. The CDR3 bases are TGTGCCAGCAGTGAAGGGACTGCCCAAGAGACCCAGTACTTC. Protein product: CASSEGTAQETQYF.

In its sample, this clonotype was seen a few times. The V call is TRBV6-6, the J call TRBJ2-2, with D tentatively TRBD2 (6 bases). The germline V gene has CDR1 MNHNY and CDR2 SVGAGI (reference sequence). Trimming shortened V by 5 bases and J by 6 bases, and 7 bases separated the two germline ends. The CDR3 is made up of 12 amino acids. CDR3 amino acids: CASSPGAGELFF. CDR3 bases: TGTGCCAGCAGTCCGGGAGCCGGGGAGCTGTTTTTT.

This clonotype was counted ten times or more. The chain is built from TRBV4-1 and TRBJ2-5, with D possibly matching TRBD2 (5 bases). Per the germline V gene, CDR1 is MGHRA and CDR2 is YSYEKL. This CDR3 is 12 amino acids long. The V end was cut by 1 base, the J end by 5 bases, with 5 bases between. The CDR3 DNA reads TGCGCCAGCAGCCAAGGCGGGGAGACCCAGTACTTC. Its protein product is CASSQGGETQYF.

Regarding this clonotype: A much larger clone is a single base away; this may be a read error. CDR3 DNA sequence: TGTGCCACCTCAGGGACACCCGTTGATATAGAAGCTTTCTTT. Translating gives CATSGTPVDIEAFF. The chain combines TRBV19 with TRBJ1-1; D is possibly TRBD1 (6 bases). This CDR3 region has 14 residues. Trimming cost V 10 bases and J 8 bases, with 23 bases left between them. CDR1 and CDR2 (germline): LNHDA, SQIVND (reference sequence). Together with reference TRBV19 and TRBJ1-1, the CDR3 gives the full variable domain: DGGITQSPKYLFRKEGQNVTLSCEQNLNHDAMYWYRQDPGQGLRLIYYSQIVNDFQKGDIAEGYSVSREKKESFPLTVTSAQKNPTAFYLCATSGTPVDIEAFFGQGTRLTVV.

This clonotype was found many times. The genes are TRBV6-6 and TRBJ1-6; a possible D gene is TRBD1 (6 bases). Germline V gives CDR1 MNHNY, CDR2 SVGAGI (reference sequence). V shed 7 bases and J shed 7 bases, with 14 bases lying between them. This CDR3 has 14 residues. Here the CDR3 DNA reads TGTGCCAGCACCCCGGGACATCGAAATTCACCCCTCCACTTT. It codes for CASTPGHRNSPLHF.

The table lists this clonotype with a few counts. Here the CDR3 reads CASSQDGSGYQETQYF. The CDR3 DNA reads TGCGCCAGCAGCCAAGATGGGAGCGGTTACCAAGAGACCCAGTACTTC. The chain uses TRBV4-1 and TRBJ2-5, with D perhaps matching TRBD2 (5 bases). Germline V gene sequence: CDR1 MGHRA, CDR2 YSYEKL. This CDR3 has 16 amino acids. V was clipped by 0 bases and J by 0 bases, with 11 bases between them.

The sample holds many counts of this clonotype. The rearrangement joins TRBV19 to TRBJ1-6; weak D call: TRBD1 (5 bases). V lost 4 bases and J lost 4, with 17 bases in between. CDR1 and CDR2 (germline): LNHDA, SQIVND (reference sequence). This CDR3 has 17 amino acids. The CDR3 nucleotides are TGTGCCAGTAGTACCCAACCTGGAGGGGCGTATAATTCACCCCTCCACTTT. This codes for CASSTQPGGAYNSPLHF.

On this clonotype itself: A much larger clone differs from this one at a single base, so this may be a read error. V is TRBV27 and J is TRBJ1-5; tentatively, D is TRBD1 (6 bases). CDR3 size: 14 residues. In germline, CDR1 is MNHEY, CDR2 SMNVEV (reference sequence). CDR3 coding DNA: TGTACCAGCAGTTTAAGGACAGCCGTGCAGCCCCAGCATTTT. Amino acids: CTSSLRTAVQPQHF.

This clonotype was found many times. CDR3: CASGGEGAYTEAFF. Here the CDR3 DNA reads TGTGCCAGTGGAGGGGAGGGGGCCTACACTGAAGCTTTCTTT. This chain uses TRBV12-3 or TRBV12-4 with TRBJ1-1; 7 bases align to TRBD1. The junction had 10 bases not matched to a gene; V was cut back by 9 bases and J by 3 bases. This CDR3 has 14 amino acids.

This clonotype was detected many times. The V call is TRBV7-2, the J call TRBJ2-4; D possibly corresponds to TRBD1 (5 bases). CDR3 length: 16 residues. Per the germline V gene, CDR1 is SGHTA and CDR2 is FQGNSA. V was pared by 5 bases and J by 0 bases, with 14 bases between. This CDR3 reads CASSGKQVLAKNIQYF. In DNA form, the CDR3 reads TGTGCCAGCAGCGGAAAACAGGTGTTAGCCAAAAACATTCAGTACTTC.

This clonotype appeared many times. V and J are TRBV7-2 and TRBJ2-6; D is undetermined. CDR3 length equals 15 residues. V gave up 5 bases and J gave up 0 bases, with 8 bases separating them. Looked up from germline, CDR1 is SGHTA and CDR2 is FQGNSA. The CDR3 region is CASSRLLSGANVLTF. The CDR3 DNA is TGTGCCAGCAGCCGCCTGCTCTCTGGGGCCAACGTCCTGACTTTC.

In this sample, this clonotype turned up many times. V gene TRBV29-1 combines with J gene TRBJ1-1, with D perhaps matching TRBD1 (6 bases). The length of the CDR3 is 12 residues. CDR1 SQVTM and CDR2 ANQGSEA come from the germline V gene. Trimming shortened V by 4 bases and J by 12 bases, and 18 bases separated the two germline ends. This chain's CDR3 is CSVARDTRSPFF. For the CDR3, the DNA is TGCAGCGTTGCCCGGGACACCAGATCCCCTTTCTTT.

This clonotype was seen a few times. The chain recombines TRBV6-2 or TRBV6-3 with TRBJ2-6; D is possibly TRBD1 (5 bases). This CDR3 comprises 19 residues. The germline V gene encodes CDR1 MNHEY and CDR2 SVGEGT. The V gene lost 6 bases and the J gene lost 0 bases, with 21 bases spanning the gap. CDR3 nucleotide sequence: TGTGCCAGCAGCCCCGGCTGGGGCTTCCGGATCTCTGGGGCCAACGTCCTGACTTTC. This sequence encodes CASSPGWGFRISGANVLTF.